The 5 T cell receptor beta chains presented below share a single source sample, sequenced in a study of blood T cells in healthy people across ages. Next came a second PCR, run for roughly 6 to 11 cycles, which used a sample-barcoded 5' primer along with a J-beta primer mix. TCRdb used MiXCR to reprocess the 5' RACE reads, holding one entry per CDR3 protein. Found here are 1.5 million to 2 million distinct CDR3 sequences, approximately 39% of them singletons; the top ten hold 23%. Sequencing used blood. The receptors were gathered from a human donor in good health.

The rearrangement links TRBV7-8 to TRBJ1-5; D not certain. In germline, CDR1 is SGHVS, CDR2 FQNEAQ. This CDR3 is built from 16 residues. The germline V and J ends were trimmed by 5 bases and 4 bases, with 18 bases remaining between them. The CDR3 protein is CASSPLLTGENQPQHF. In DNA, the CDR3 is TGTGCCAGCAGCCCTCTCTTGACCGGGGAAAATCAGCCCCAGCATTTT.

The J gene is TRBJ2-5, the V gene TRBV3-1; 7 positions match TRBD1. Looked up from germline, CDR1 is LGHDT and CDR2 is YNNKEL (reference sequence). The J segment lost 2 bases and the V segment lost 5 bases, leaving 5 bases of the junction unmatched. The CDR3 sequence is 14 residues long. The CDR3, as DNA: TGTGCCAGCAGCTACGAACAGGGGCAAGAGACCCAGTACTTC. This codes for CASSYEQGQETQYF.

This clonotype appeared a few times. As DNA, the CDR3 is TGCAGTGCTCAGGGAGTTCGGATCCGTGAAGAGACCCAGTACTTC. As protein: CSAQGVRIREETQYF. The chain is built from TRBV20-1 and TRBJ2-5; D possibly matches TRBD1 or TRBD2 (5 bases each). Trimming pared 5 bases from V and 3 bases from J, leaving 19 bases between. This CDR3 has 15 amino acids. CDR1 is DFQATT, CDR2 SNEGSKA, per germline (reference sequence).

There are a few counts of this clonotype. The chain employs TRBV20-1 and TRBJ2-3; TRBD2 aligns across 10 bases. Germline V gene data show CDR1 as DFQATT and CDR2 as SNEGSKA (reference sequence). J lost 1 base, V lost 4 bases, and 11 bases had no gene match. This CDR3 comprises 17 residues. The CDR3 nucleotides read TGCAGTGCTAACCCCAGCGGGACTAGCGTTGGCACAGATACGCAGTATTTT. As protein: CSANPSGTSVGTDTQYF.

The chain is built from TRBV4-2 and TRBJ2-1; D is ambiguous. Germline V gives CDR1 LGHNA, CDR2 YNFKEQ. This CDR3 is built from 16 residues. V lost 1 base and J 2 bases, leaving 12 bases between the germline ends. The CDR3 is CASSQATGPTYNEQFF. CDR3 nucleotide sequence: TGTGCCAGCAGCCAAGCCACCGGGCCGACCTACAATGAGCAGTTCTTC.